The 9 T cell receptor beta chains given below trace back to one sample, sequenced in a study of Ad26.COV2.S vaccination and SARS-CoV-2 variants. The table came from immunoSEQ multiplex PCR; TCRdb's copy has only in-frame clones and leaves some out. There are just over 350,000 clones in the sample; 85% occur only once, and around 3% lies in the top ten. This sample's treatment: 15 to 20 received Ad26.COV2.S at low or high dose, single or two shots; several received placebo; per-sample allocation not given. Samples came from day 63 after the first vaccine or placebo injection. The sequences come from peripheral blood, collected in a trial of Ad26.COV2.S vaccine versus placebo. These TCRs come from a person aged 18-60 years who received the Ad26.COV2.S COVID-19 vaccine or a placebo.

This chain connects TRBV7-8 to TRBJ2-7, with D unclear. Trimming removed 5 bases at V and 6 bases at J, with 8 bases between. Germline assignment: CDR1 SGHVS and CDR2 FQNEAQ. The CDR3 is made up of 11 amino acids. CDR3: CASSRGPEQYF. DNA for the CDR3: TGTGCCAGCAGCCGAGGTCCCGAGCAGTACTTC.

The chain employs TRBV6-6 and TRBJ2-7; weak D call: TRBD2 (5 bases). Germline V gene sequence: CDR1 MNHNY, CDR2 SVGAGI (reference sequence). The V gene lost 7 bases and the J gene lost 7 bases, with 23 bases spanning the gap. The CDR3 contains 15 residues. DNA for the CDR3: TGTGCCAGCAAGACAAGTGAGGGCCGACGGACGGAGCAGTACTTC. This gives the protein CASKTSEGRRTEQYF.

The sample holds one count of this clone. CDR3 residues: CASSSRSSYEQYF. In DNA, the CDR3 is TGTGCCAGCAGCTCGAGAAGCTCCTACGAGCAGTACTTC. The chain has TRBV5-4 and TRBJ2-7; D remains unclear. Germline assignment: CDR1 SGHNT and CDR2 YYREEE (reference sequence). V was cut by 3 bases and J by 0 bases, with 7 bases left in between. This CDR3 region has 13 residues.

V usage is TRBV5-6 and J usage is TRBJ1-3; D may be TRBD1 (5 bases). Between the trimmed V and J ends, which lost 0 bases and 2 bases, there was a span of 6 bases. CDR1 is SGHDT and CDR2 is YYEEEE in the germline V gene. The CDR3 covers 14 residues. CDR3 sequence reads: CASSLVGAGNTIYF. CDR3 DNA sequence: TGTGCCAGCAGCTTGGTAGGGGCTGGAAACACCATATATTTT.

Only one count was recorded for this clone. The chain has TRBV7-2 and TRBJ2-5; possibly TRBD2 for D (6 bases). Germline V CDR1 and CDR2: SGHTA, FQGNSA. The CDR3 is made up of 16 amino acids. V was trimmed by 3 bases and J by 5 bases, leaving 19 bases between them. The CDR3 region has the DNA TGTGCCAGCAGCTTCTGGGCTGCGGGGCCCCGGGAGACCCAGTACTTC. It specifies CASSFWAAGPRETQYF.

The chain carries TRBV2 and TRBJ2-7; D might be TRBD2 (5 bases). Germline assignment: CDR1 SNHLY and CDR2 FYNNEI. The length of the CDR3 is 13 residues. Trimming removed 4 bases from V and 3 bases from J, with 10 bases in between. Here the CDR3 DNA reads TGTGCCAGCAGTGGGTTAGGAGGCTACGAGCAGTACTTC. Translation gives CASSGLGGYEQYF.

CDR3 amino acids: CATSRDRLAVSTDTQYF. CDR3 DNA: TGTGCCACCAGCAGAGATCGACTAGCGGTTAGCACAGATACGCAGTATTTT. The chain has TRBV15 and TRBJ2-3; 9 positions agree with TRBD2. Per germline, CDR1 LNHNV and CDR2 YYDKDF (reference sequence). CDR3 length: 17 residues. V shed 0 bases and J 0 bases; nucleotides not matched to a gene: 4.

The CDR3, as DNA: TGCAGTGCTAGTTCAGGCCAAGAGACCCAGTACTTC. Translation gives CSASSGQETQYF. The chain couples TRBV20-1 to TRBJ2-5; D call uncertain. The CDR3 consists of 12 residues. V lost 3 bases, J lost 1 base, and 6 bases lay in between. CDR1 and CDR2 from the germline V gene are DFQATT and SNEGSKA (reference sequence).

The J gene is TRBJ2-1, the V gene TRBV5-1; 13 bases line up with TRBD2. The CDR3 runs to 16 residues. V shed 0 bases and J 15 bases; nucleotides not matched to a gene: 12. CDR1 SGHRS and CDR2 YFSETQ come from the germline V gene. CDR3 protein: CASSLGPGTSGTGGFF. CDR3 bases: TGCGCCAGCAGCTTGGGCCCCGGGACTAGCGGGACGGGCGGGTTCTTC. Complete variable domain (other parts from reference TRBV5-1 and TRBJ2-1): KAGVTQTPRYLIKTRGQQVTLSCSPISGHRSVSWYQQTPGQGLQFLFEYFSETQRNKGNFPGRFSGRQFSNSRSEMNVSTLELGDSALYLCASSLGPGTSGTGGFFGPGTRLTVL.